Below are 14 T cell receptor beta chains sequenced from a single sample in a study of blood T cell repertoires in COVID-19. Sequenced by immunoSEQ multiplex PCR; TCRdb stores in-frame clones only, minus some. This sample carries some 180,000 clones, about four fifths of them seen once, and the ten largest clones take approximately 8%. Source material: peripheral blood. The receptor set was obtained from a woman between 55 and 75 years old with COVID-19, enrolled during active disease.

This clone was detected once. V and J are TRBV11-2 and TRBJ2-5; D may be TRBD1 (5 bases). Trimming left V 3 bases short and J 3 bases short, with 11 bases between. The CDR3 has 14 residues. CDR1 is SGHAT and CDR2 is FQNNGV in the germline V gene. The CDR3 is CASSFAGMKETQYF. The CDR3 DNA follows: TGTGCCAGCAGCTTCGCAGGGATGAAAGAGACCCAGTACTTC.

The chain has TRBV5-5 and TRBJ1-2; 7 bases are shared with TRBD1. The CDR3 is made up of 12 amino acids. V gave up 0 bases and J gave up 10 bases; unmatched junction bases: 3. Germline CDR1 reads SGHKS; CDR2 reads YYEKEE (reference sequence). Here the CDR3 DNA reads TGTGCCAGCAGCTTGGGACAGGGAGTCTACACCTTC. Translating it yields CASSLGQGVYTF.

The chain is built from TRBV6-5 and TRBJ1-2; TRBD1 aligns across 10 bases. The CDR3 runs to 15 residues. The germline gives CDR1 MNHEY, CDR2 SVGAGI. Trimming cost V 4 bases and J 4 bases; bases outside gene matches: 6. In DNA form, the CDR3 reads TGTGCCAGCAGTTCAACGGGACAGGGGATCTATGGCTACACCTTC. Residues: CASSSTGQGIYGYTF.

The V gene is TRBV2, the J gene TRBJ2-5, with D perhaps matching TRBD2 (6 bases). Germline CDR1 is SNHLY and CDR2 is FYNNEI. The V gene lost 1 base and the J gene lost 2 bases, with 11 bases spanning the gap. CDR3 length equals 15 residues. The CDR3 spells CASSEGGTPQETQYF. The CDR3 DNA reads TGTGCCAGCAGTGAAGGCGGGACCCCTCAAGAGACCCAGTACTTC.

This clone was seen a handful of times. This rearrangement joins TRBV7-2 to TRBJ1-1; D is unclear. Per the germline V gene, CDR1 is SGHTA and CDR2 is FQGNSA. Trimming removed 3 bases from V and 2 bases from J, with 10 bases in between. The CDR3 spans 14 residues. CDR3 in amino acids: CASSFDIRNTEAFF. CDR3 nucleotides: TGTGCCAGCAGCTTCGACATCCGAAACACTGAAGCTTTCTTT.

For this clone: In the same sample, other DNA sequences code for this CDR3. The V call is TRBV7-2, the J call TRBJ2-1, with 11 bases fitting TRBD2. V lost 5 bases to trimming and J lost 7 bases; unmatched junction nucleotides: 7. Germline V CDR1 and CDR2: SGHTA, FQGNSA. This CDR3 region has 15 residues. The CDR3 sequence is CASSLLAGVGNEQFF. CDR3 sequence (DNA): TGTGCCAGCAGCCTACTAGCGGGGGTAGGTAATGAGCAGTTCTTC.

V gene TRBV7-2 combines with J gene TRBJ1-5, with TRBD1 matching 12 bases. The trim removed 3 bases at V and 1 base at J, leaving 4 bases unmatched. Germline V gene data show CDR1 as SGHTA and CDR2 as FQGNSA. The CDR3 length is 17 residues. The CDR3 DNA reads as TGTGCCAGCAGCTTGGGACAGGGGGCCGGCAGCAATCAGCCCCAGCATTTT. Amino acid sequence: CASSLGQGAGSNQPQHF.

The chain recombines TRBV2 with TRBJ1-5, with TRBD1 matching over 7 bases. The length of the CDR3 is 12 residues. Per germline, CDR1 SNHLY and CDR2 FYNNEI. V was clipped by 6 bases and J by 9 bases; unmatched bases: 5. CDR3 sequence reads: CASSTGERPQHF. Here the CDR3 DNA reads TGTGCCAGCAGCACAGGGGAGAGGCCCCAGCATTTT.

This CDR3 is CASSPRGGVATDTQYF. CDR3 nucleotides: TGTGCCAGCAGCCCAAGGGGCGGGGTAGCTACAGATACGCAGTATTTT. This chain links TRBV11-2 with TRBJ2-3, with a tentative D call TRBD2 (6 bases). CDR1 and CDR2 (germline): SGHAT, FQNNGV. V shed 5 bases and J shed 3 bases, with 18 bases lying between them. CDR3 length: 16 residues.

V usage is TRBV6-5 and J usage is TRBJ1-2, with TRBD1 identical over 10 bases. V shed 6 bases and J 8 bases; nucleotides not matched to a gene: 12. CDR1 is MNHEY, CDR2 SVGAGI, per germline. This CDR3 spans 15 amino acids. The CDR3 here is CASSHPGQGLGGYTF. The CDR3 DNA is TGTGCCAGCAGCCATCCGGGACAGGGGTTAGGAGGCTACACCTTC.

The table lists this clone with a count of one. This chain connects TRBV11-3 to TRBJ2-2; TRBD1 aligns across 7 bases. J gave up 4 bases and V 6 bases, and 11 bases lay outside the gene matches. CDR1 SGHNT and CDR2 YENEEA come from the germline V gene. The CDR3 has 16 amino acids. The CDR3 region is CASSSVTGFGTGELFF. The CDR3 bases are TGTGCCAGCAGTAGTGTGACAGGGTTCGGCACCGGGGAGCTGTTTTTT.

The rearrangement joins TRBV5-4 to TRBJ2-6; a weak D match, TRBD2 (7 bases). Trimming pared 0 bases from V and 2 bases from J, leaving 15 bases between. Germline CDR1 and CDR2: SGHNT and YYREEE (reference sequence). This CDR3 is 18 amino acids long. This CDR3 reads CASSLAGGALAGANVLTF. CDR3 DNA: TGTGCCAGCAGCTTGGCGGGGGGCGCCTTGGCTGGGGCCAACGTCCTGACTTTC.

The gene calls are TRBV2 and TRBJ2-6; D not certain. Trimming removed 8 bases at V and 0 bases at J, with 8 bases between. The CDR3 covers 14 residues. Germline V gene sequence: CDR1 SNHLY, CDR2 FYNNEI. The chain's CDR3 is CASAGSSGANVLTF. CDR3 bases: TGTGCCAGCGCTGGCAGCTCTGGGGCCAACGTCCTGACTTTC. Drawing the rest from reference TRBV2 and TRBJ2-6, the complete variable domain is EPEVTQTPSHQVTQMGQEVILRCVPISNHLYFYWYRQILGQKVEFLVSFYNNEISEKSEIFDDQFSVERPDGSNFTLKIRSTKLEDSAMYFCASAGSSGANVLTFGAGSRLTVL.

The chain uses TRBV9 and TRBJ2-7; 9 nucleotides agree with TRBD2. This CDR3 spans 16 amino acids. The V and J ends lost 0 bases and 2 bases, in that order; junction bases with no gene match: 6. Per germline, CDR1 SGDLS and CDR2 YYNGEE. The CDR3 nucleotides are TGTGCCAGCAGCGTAGCTTCGAGCGGGAGGCCCTACGAGCAGTACTTC. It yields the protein CASSVASSGRPYEQYF.